The source of this T cell receptor (beta chain) is a study of CD8+ T cells in alopecia areata. Reverse transcribed after extraction, RNA yielded cDNA as the sequencing template. Data came from immunoSEQ multiplex PCR; TCRdb stores just in-frame clones and leaves some out. The table shows 150,000 to 200,000 clones, with over 55% occurring only once. V dropped 6 bases and J dropped 2 bases, with 16 bases sitting between them. Germline CDR1 is SNHLY and CDR2 is FYNNEI. CDR3 length equals 15 residues. Treatment described: oral pan-JAK inhibitor, 5-10 mg twice daily. Alopecia areata patients had lesional scalp punch biopsies and peripheral blood taken from them.

The TCR originated in a human donor with alopecia areata. Specimen: CD4+ T cells sorted from blood, collected at week 24, from a patient treated with tofacitinib. The genes are TRBV2 and TRBJ1-2; possibly TRBD1 for D (5 bases). CDR3 residues: CASRITREGNYGYTF. The DNA for the CDR3 is TGTGCCAGCAGAATTACACGGGAGGGGAACTATGGCTACACCTTC. Full variable domain (missing parts from reference TRBV2 and TRBJ1-2): EPEVTQTPSHQVTQMGQEVILRCVPISNHLYFYWYRQILGQKVEFLVSFYNNEISEKSEIFDDQFSVERPDGSNFTLKIRSTKLEDSAMYFCASRITREGNYGYTFGSGTRLTVV.